This T cell receptor beta chain was sequenced for a study of blood T cell repertoires in COVID-19. The V and J ends lost 1 base and 3 bases respectively, with 13 bases between them. From germline, CDR1 is LNHDA and CDR2 SQIVND (reference sequence). The length of the CDR3 is 16 residues. Using immunoSEQ multiplex PCR, the repertoire was profiled, and TCRdb retains in-frame clones only, with some absent. The table shows fewer than 200,000 clones, with 87% occurring only once. The sequenced sample was peripheral blood. The chain recombines TRBV19 with TRBJ1-3; D is perhaps TRBD1 (6 bases). This clonotype originated in a woman aged 45-60 years with acute or convalescent COVID-19. The CDR3, as DNA: TGTGCCAGTAGTATAGGTACAGGGAAGGGTGGAAACACCATATATTTT. Translated: CASSIGTGKGGNTIYF.